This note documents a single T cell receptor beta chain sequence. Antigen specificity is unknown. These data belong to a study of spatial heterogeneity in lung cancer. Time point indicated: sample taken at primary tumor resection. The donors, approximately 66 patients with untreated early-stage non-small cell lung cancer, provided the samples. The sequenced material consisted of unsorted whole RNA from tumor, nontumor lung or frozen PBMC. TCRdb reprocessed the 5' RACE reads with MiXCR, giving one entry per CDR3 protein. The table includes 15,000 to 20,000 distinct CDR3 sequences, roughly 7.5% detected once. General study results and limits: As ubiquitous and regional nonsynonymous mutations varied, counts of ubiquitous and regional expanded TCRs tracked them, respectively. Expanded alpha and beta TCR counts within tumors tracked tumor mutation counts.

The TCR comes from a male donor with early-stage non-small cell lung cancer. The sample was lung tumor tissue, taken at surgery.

The CDR3 DNA reads TGTGCCAGCAGTTACTCGCCACTAGCGGGGGCCGGGGAGCAGTACTTC. As protein: CASSYSPLAGAGEQYF. The chain carries TRBV6-5 and TRBJ2-7; 11 positions match TRBD2. Germline-derived CDR1 and CDR2 are MNHEY and SVGAGI. The CDR3 spans 16 residues. V lost 0 bases to trimming and J lost 7 bases; unmatched junction nucleotides: 8.